This T cell receptor beta chain was captured in a study of CD8 T cells in ankylosing spondylitis. Study observations and caveats: Seven to nine highly homologous variants formed a TCR beta motif that appeared characteristic of ankylosing spondylitis blood. In peripheral blood, disease-linked CD8+ clones occurred at relatively low frequencies.

Germline assignment: CDR1 SNHLY and CDR2 FYNNEI. The CDR3 is made up of 11 amino acids. Trimming took 7 bases from V and 2 from J, leaving 5 bases between them. Concerning this clonotype itself: Its matching antigen is unknown.

Via MiXCR, TCRdb re-called the 5' RACE reads, giving one row per CDR3 protein. The profile covers about 260,000 distinct CDR3 sequences, with approximately 20% appearing a single time and about 8% taken by the ten largest. This TCR was recovered from a male donor with ankylosing spondylitis or in good health (not recorded which). This chain joins TRBV2 and TRBJ1-1, with no clear D. The sequencing sample was made of blood, either unsorted or a sorted T cell fraction (not recorded which). The CDR3 spells CASTANTEAFF. DNA for the CDR3: TGTGCCAGCACGGCAAACACTGAAGCTTTCTTT.